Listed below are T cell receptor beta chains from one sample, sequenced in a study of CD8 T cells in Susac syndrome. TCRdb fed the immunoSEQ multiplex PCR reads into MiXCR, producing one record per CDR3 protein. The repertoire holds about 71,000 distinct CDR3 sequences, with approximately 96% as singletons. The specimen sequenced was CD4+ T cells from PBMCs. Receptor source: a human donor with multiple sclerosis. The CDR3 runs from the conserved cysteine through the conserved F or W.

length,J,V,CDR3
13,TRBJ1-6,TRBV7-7,CASSLSGDSPLHF
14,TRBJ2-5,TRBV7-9,CASSPETDQETQYF
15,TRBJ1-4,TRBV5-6,CASSLVGDRDEKLFF
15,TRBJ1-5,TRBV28,CASRATGRGNQPQHF
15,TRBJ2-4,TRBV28,CASRTGGAAKNIQYF
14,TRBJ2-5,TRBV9,CASSVAGGPETQYF
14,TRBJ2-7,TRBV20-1,CSARDALRAYEQYF
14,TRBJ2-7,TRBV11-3,CASSQRTGWAEQYF
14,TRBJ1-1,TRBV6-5,CASSYRQGNTEAFF
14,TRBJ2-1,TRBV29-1,CSVRRGGVQPEQFF
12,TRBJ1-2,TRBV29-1,CSVDGPNYGYTF
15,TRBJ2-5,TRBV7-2,CASDEGSGGGRTQYF
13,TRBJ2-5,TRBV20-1,CSARHRVKETQYF
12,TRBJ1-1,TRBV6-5,CARPGLNTEAFF
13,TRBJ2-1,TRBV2,CASTQGELNEQFF
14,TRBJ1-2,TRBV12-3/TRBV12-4,CASSFLQTGYGYTF
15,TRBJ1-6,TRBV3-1,CASSQVRDSNSPLHF
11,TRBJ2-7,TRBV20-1,CSARGPLEQYF
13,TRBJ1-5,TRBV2,CASRDRTNQPQHF
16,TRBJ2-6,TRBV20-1,CSARGRGVSGANVLTF
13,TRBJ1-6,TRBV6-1,CATDDRGNSPLHF
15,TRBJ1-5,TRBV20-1,CSARLQGAQNQPQHF
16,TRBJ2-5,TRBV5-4,CASSLDLAGGSETQYF
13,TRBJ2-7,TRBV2,CASTPGAHYEQYF
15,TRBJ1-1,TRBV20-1,CSAREWQQGNTEAFF
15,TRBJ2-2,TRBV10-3,CAISRTGGVTGELFF
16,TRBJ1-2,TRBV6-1,CASRNPFGQGNYGYTF
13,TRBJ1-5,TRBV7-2,CASSLVGDQPQHF
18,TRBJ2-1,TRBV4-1,CASSQFTSRLAGGHEQFF
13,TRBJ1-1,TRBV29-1,CSVARLLNTEAFF
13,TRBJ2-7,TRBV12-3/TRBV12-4,CASSLGSRFEQYF
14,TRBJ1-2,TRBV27,CASSSTGGSYGYTF
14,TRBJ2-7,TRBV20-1,CSARPRGPGYEQYF
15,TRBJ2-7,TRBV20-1,CSARAPGQGSGEQYF
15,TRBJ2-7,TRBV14,CASSPWTSGAYEQYF
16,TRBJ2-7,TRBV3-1,CASSQEGGPLSYEQYF
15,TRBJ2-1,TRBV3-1,CASSQRDGISSEQFF
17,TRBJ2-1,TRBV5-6,CASSLRKGQGFYNEQFF
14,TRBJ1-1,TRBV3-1,CASSRSAGVAEAFF
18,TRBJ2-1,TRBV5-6,CASSFTSGGDSSYNEQFF
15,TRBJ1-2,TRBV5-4,CASSASRDRVGGYTF
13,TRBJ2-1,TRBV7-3,CASSSSIGTKQFF
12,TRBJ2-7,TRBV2,CASKVGTYEQYF
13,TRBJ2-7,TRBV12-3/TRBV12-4,CASGRTGSYEQYF
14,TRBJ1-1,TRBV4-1,CASSQNSGGVGAFF
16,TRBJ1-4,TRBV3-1,CASSQDFSATNEKLFF
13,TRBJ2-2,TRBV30,CAWSVLPTGELFF
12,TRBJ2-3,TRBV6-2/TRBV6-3,CASSLVSDTQYF